This T cell receptor beta chain came from a study of T cell changes during pregnancy in multiple sclerosis. In germline, CDR1 is SGHRS, CDR2 YFSETQ. This CDR3 has 15 amino acids. Trimming cost V 3 bases and J 0 bases, with 11 bases left between them. Measured with immunoSEQ multiplex PCR; TCRdb has only the in-frame clones, and not every one. The repertoire holds approximately 31,000 clones, with more than 75% as singletons. This rearrangement joins TRBV5-1 to TRBJ2-3; a weak D match, TRBD2 (6 bases). The source was CD4+ T cells from peripheral blood mononuclear cells, collected in the second trimester of pregnancy. The receptor was derived from a female donor in good health, enrolled as a control in a pregnancy study. The CDR3 loop reads CASSWGGTSTDTQYF. CDR3 coding DNA: TGCGCCAGCAGCTGGGGCGGGACCAGCACAGATACGCAGTATTTT. Drawing the rest from reference TRBV5-1 and TRBJ2-3, the complete variable domain is KAGVTQTPRYLIKTRGQQVTLSCSPISGHRSVSWYQQTPGQGLQFLFEYFSETQRNKGNFPGRFSGRQFSNSRSEMNVSTLELGDSALYLCASSWGGTSTDTQYFGPGTRLTVL.